These 21 T cell receptor beta chains were all obtained from the same sample, sequenced in a study of T cells in Graves' hyperthyroidism and ophthalmopathy. RNA transcripts provided the source from which TCR beta CDR3 regions were amplified. A first-round RT-PCR of the TCR CDR3 used the HTBI primer set. TCRdb fed the multiplex PCR reads into MiXCR, producing one record per CDR3 protein. The sample contains roughly 570,000 distinct CDR3 sequences, approximately 15% of which appear only once. The sample comprised blood. The receptors derive from a woman in her twenties or thirties with Graves' hyperthyroidism.

This clonotype came up a few times. The chain is built from TRBV19 and TRBJ2-3; D is possibly TRBD1 (5 bases). Germline V gene lookup returns CDR1 LNHDA and CDR2 SQIVND (reference sequence). The V gene lost 2 bases and the J gene lost 4 bases, with 10 bases spanning the gap. CDR3 length: 14 residues. CDR3: CASSIQGGADTQYF. CDR3 nucleotide sequence: TGTGCCAGTAGTATACAGGGTGGAGCAGATACGCAGTATTTT. Complete variable domain (other parts from reference TRBV19 and TRBJ2-3): DGGITQSPKYLFRKEGQNVTLSCEQNLNHDAMYWYRQDPGQGLRLIYYSQIVNDFQKGDIAEGYSVSREKKESFPLTVTSAQKNPTAFYLCASSIQGGADTQYFGPGTRLTVL.

This clonotype was found many times. The chain recombines TRBV7-2 with TRBJ2-1, with D perhaps given as TRBD1 or TRBD2 (5 bases each). From germline, CDR1 is SGHTA and CDR2 FQGNSA. Trimming left V 5 bases short and J 8 bases short, with 19 bases between. CDR3 length: 15 amino acids. As DNA, the CDR3 is TGTGCCAGCAGCCAGGGACGATCGGGTATCTATGAGCAGTTCTTC. Translation: CASSQGRSGIYEQFF. The whole variable domain, filled in from reference TRBV7-2 and TRBJ2-1, reads GAGVSQSPSNKVTEKGKDVELRCDPISGHTALYWYRQSLGQGLEFLIYFQGNSAPDKSGLPSDRFSAERTGGSVSTLTIQRTQQEDSAVYLCASSQGRSGIYEQFFGPGTRLTVL.

This clonotype was recorded many times. The chain links TRBV6-5 to TRBJ2-7; 14 bases match TRBD2. After removal of 2 bases from V and 0 bases from J, the junction contained 9 bases not matched to a gene. The CDR3 spans 19 residues. Germline V gives CDR1 MNHEY, CDR2 SVGAGI. The CDR3 nucleotides read TGTGCCAGCAGTTACCGGGGACTAGCGGGAGCGGGGGCCTCCTACGAGCAGTACTTC. Translating gives CASSYRGLAGAGASYEQYF.

This rearrangement joins TRBV5-1 to TRBJ2-3; 8 bases agree with TRBD2. The CDR3 runs to 15 residues. The J segment lost 2 bases and the V segment lost 5 bases, leaving 7 bases of the junction unmatched. CDR1 and CDR2 from the germline V gene are SGHRS and YFSETQ. CDR3 bases: TGCGCCAGCAGACCTCTAGCGGGTGACACAGATACGCAGTATTTT. It is translated as CASRPLAGDTDTQYF.

At least ten counts were recorded for this clonotype. The rearrangement links TRBV12-3 or TRBV12-4 to TRBJ1-3; a weak D match, TRBD1 (5 bases). Trimming shortened V by 5 bases and J by 4 bases, and 21 bases separated the two germline ends. The CDR3 totals 17 residues. The CDR3 region is CASSPVDSGSSGNTIYF. CDR3 DNA: TGTGCCAGCAGTCCAGTCGACTCAGGGTCATCAGGAAACACCATATATTTT.

This clonotype was counted between two and nine times. The chain carries TRBV6-1 and TRBJ2-7; tentatively, D is TRBD2 (5 bases). Trimming pared 5 bases from V and 6 bases from J, leaving 11 bases between. The length of the CDR3 is 12 residues. Germline CDR1 and CDR2: MNHNS and SASEGT. The CDR3 sequence: CASSSLAVEQYF. The CDR3 region has the DNA TGTGCCAGCAGTTCGCTAGCAGTCGAGCAGTACTTC.

This clonotype was seen only a few times. The CDR3 sequence is CASSQRGWQGKETQYF. The DNA for the CDR3 is TGTGCCAGCAGCCAGAGGGGATGGCAGGGCAAAGAGACCCAGTACTTC. The V call is TRBV7-2, the J call TRBJ2-5; either TRBD1 or TRBD2 may fit D (5 bases each). CDR3 length equals 16 residues. Trimming cost V 5 bases and J 3 bases, with 19 bases left between them. Per the germline V gene, CDR1 is SGHTA and CDR2 is FQGNSA.

This clonotype has only a few counts. The rearrangement links TRBV15 to TRBJ1-6, with TRBD1 identical over 9 bases. CDR1 and CDR2 (germline): LNHNV, YYDKDF (reference sequence). The length of the CDR3 is 15 residues. Trimming removed 1 base from V and 5 bases from J; junction bases left unmatched: 0. The CDR3 sequence is CATSRGQGDNSPLHF. The CDR3 nucleotides read TGTGCCACCAGCAGAGGACAGGGGGATAATTCACCCCTCCACTTT.

This clonotype turned up a few times. This rearrangement joins TRBV5-8 to TRBJ2-1; TRBD2 might be the D (5 bases). The CDR3 has 14 residues. Trimming cost V 0 bases and J 7 bases, with 11 bases left between them. Germline-derived CDR1 and CDR2 are SGHTS and YDEGEE. The chain's CDR3 is CASSLVSKRNEQFF. DNA of the CDR3: TGTGCCAGCAGCTTGGTATCGAAGCGGAATGAGCAGTTCTTC.

This chain joins TRBV5-6 and TRBJ2-3; 11 bases align to TRBD2. Germline-derived CDR1 and CDR2 are SGHDT and YYEEEE. The junction had 12 bases not matched to a gene; V was cut back by 4 bases and J by 2 bases. The CDR3 is 18 amino acids. CDR3 in DNA: TGTGCCAGCAGCATAACCCCGGGACTAGCGGAGCACACAGATACGCAGTATTTT. It is translated as CASSITPGLAEHTDTQYF.

This clonotype was seen repeatedly, ten times or more. This sequence joins TRBV13 and TRBJ2-1; 7 bases fit TRBD2. The V gene's germline CDR1 is PRHDT and CDR2 FYEKMQ (reference sequence). This CDR3 region has 16 residues. V was pared by 1 base and J by 6 bases, with 9 bases of the junction left unmatched. The CDR3 region is CASSLEPSGRFNEQFF. The CDR3 DNA reads TGTGCCAGCAGCTTAGAACCTAGCGGACGATTCAATGAGCAGTTCTTC. The entire variable domain, with the rest obtained from reference TRBV13 and TRBJ2-1, is as follows: AAGVIQSPRHLIKEKRETATLKCYPIPRHDTVYWYQQGPGQDPQFLISFYEKMQSDKGSIPDRFSAQQFSDYHSELNMSSLELGDSALYFCASSLEPSGRFNEQFFGPGTRLTVL.

This clonotype was seen more than once but under ten times. The V and J genes are TRBV12-3 or TRBV12-4 and TRBJ1-1; D not certain. The CDR3 runs to 14 residues. V lost 5 bases to trimming and J lost 5 bases, with 15 bases between them. CDR3 coding DNA: TGTGCCAGCAGTCCCCGGGAGGGTCGGACTGAAGCTTTCTTT. Translated: CASSPREGRTEAFF.

In its sample, this clonotype was seen many times. The chain is built from TRBV14 and TRBJ2-3; 8 bases map to TRBD1. Trimming took 2 bases from V and 2 from J; bases not matched to a gene: 9. This CDR3 has 17 amino acids. Germline loops: CDR1 SGHDN, CDR2 FVKESK. The CDR3 DNA sequence: TGTGCCAGCAGCCAATATTTGCCGGGACAGGCCACAGATACGCAGTATTTT. As protein: CASSQYLPGQATDTQYF.

This clonotype was counted at least ten times. The chain uses TRBV28 and TRBJ2-3, with TRBD1 matching over 10 bases. The V gene's germline CDR1 is MDHEN and CDR2 SYDVKM. CDR3 size: 16 residues. Losses at the gene ends were 3 bases for V and 4 bases for J; bases not matched to a gene: 7. Written as DNA, the CDR3 is TGTGCCAGCAGTTTCCAGACAGGGGGCGCCTCAGATACGCAGTATTTT. This codes for CASSFQTGGASDTQYF.

J is TRBJ2-7 and V is TRBV7-6; D is unclear. The CDR3 length is 13 residues. The germline gives CDR1 SGHVS, CDR2 FNYEAQ. V was clipped by 4 bases and J by 6 bases, with 13 bases between them. CDR3 nucleotide sequence: TGTGCCAGCAGCTCTCAGACGGTCCGCGAGCAGTACTTC. Translating gives CASSSQTVREQYF.

This clonotype was observed at least ten times. The chain couples TRBV5-1 to TRBJ2-3; D uncertain. Between the trimmed V and J ends, which lost 7 bases and 5 bases, there was a span of 11 bases. The CDR3 extends over 12 amino acids. Germline V gene data show CDR1 as SGHRS and CDR2 as YFSETQ. In nucleotides, the CDR3 is TGCGCCAGCCGCATTGCCGGAGATACGCAGTATTTT. It encodes CASRIAGDTQYF.

The sample holds a few counts of this clonotype. This rearrangement joins TRBV2 to TRBJ2-2; 10 bases match TRBD2. Per germline, CDR1 SNHLY and CDR2 FYNNEI. The CDR3 is made up of 16 amino acids. V lost 2 bases and J lost 3; bases outside the gene matches: 3. This CDR3 is CASSETLAGDTGELFF. The CDR3 DNA is TGTGCCAGCAGTGAAACGCTAGCGGGAGACACCGGGGAGCTGTTTTTT.

The sample holds many counts of this clonotype. V and J are TRBV28 and TRBJ2-7; no definite D call. CDR1 and CDR2 (germline): MDHEN, SYDVKM. The CDR3 length is 16 residues. V was trimmed by 5 bases and J by 0 bases, leaving 17 bases between them. The CDR3 DNA reads as TGTGCCAGCAGTAGCGTCATGTGGGGTAACTCCTACGAGCAGTACTTC. Amino acids: CASSSVMWGNSYEQYF.

This clonotype has ten or more counts. The gene calls are TRBV18 and TRBJ2-3; D is possibly TRBD2 (6 bases). V was shortened by 0 bases and J by 9 bases, with 13 bases between the two germline ends. The V gene's germline CDR1 is KGHSH and CDR2 LQKENI. There are 14 residues in the CDR3. The CDR3 loop is CASSPPAGLETQYF. The CDR3 DNA reads as TGTGCCAGCTCACCACCGGCGGGGTTAGAAACGCAGTATTTT.

The J gene is TRBJ1-4, the V gene TRBV19; TRBD1 matches at 9 bases. The CDR3 spans 17 residues. V shed 5 bases, J shed 1 base, and the junction held 8 bases outside the gene matches. Germline CDR1 and CDR2: LNHDA and SQIVND (reference sequence). The CDR3 coding sequence is TGTGCCAGTAGTCCTGATGGGACAGGGTTAACTAATGAAAAACTGTTTTTT. Translating gives CASSPDGTGLTNEKLFF.

This clonotype has a handful of counts. The chain recombines TRBV7-6 with TRBJ2-3, with D perhaps TRBD2 (6 bases). The CDR3 runs 16 residues. Germline CDR1 is SGHVS and CDR2 is FNYEAQ. V lost 0 bases to trimming and J lost 1 base, with 11 bases between them. The CDR3 DNA reads as TGTGCCAGCAGCTTAGCCTCTCGACTAGGCACAGATACGCAGTATTTT. This gives the protein CASSLASRLGTDTQYF. Supplemented by reference TRBV7-6 and TRBJ2-3, the full variable domain reads GAGVSQSPRYKVTKRGQDVALRCDPISGHVSLYWYRQALGQGPEFLTYFNYEAQQDKSGLPNDRFSAERPEGSISTLTIQRTEQRDSAMYRCASSLASRLGTDTQYFGPGTRLTVL.